This passage covers 19 T cell receptor beta chains from one sample sequenced in a study of control samples from healthy donors and cancer patients. Data came from immunoSEQ multiplex PCR; TCRdb stores just in-frame clones and leaves some out. The sample yields 100,000 or so clones, 83% seen once. The sample comprised blood. These receptors were obtained from a woman aged 45-65 years in good health.

The CDR3 DNA follows: TGTGCCAGCAGCTTCGACAGGGGCGAGACCCAGTACTTC. Its protein product is CASSFDRGETQYF. The chain employs TRBV7-9 and TRBJ2-5; 8 bases fit TRBD1. V lost 3 bases, J lost 5 bases, and 2 bases stayed unmatched. The CDR3 spans 13 residues. Per germline, CDR1 SEHNR and CDR2 FQNEAQ (reference sequence).

CDR3 nucleotides: TGTGCCATCACCGACAGGGAGACTTCCAACGAGCAGTACTTC. The encoded protein is CAITDRETSNEQYF. The chain carries TRBV10-3 and TRBJ2-7; 7 positions match TRBD1. This CDR3 comprises 14 residues. CDR1 and CDR2 (germline): ENHRY, SYGVKD. The junction had 11 bases not matched to a gene; V was cut back by 7 bases and J by 5 bases.

The chain couples TRBV3-1 (or the pseudogene TRBV3-2) to TRBJ1-6; the D gene is possibly TRBD1 (5 bases). V dropped 3 bases and J dropped 11 bases, with 11 bases sitting between them. Looked up from germline, CDR1 is LGHDT and CDR2 is YNNKEL (reference sequence). The CDR3 sequence is 13 residues long. As DNA, the CDR3 is TGTGCCAGCAGCCAGGGACCGGTCCCACCCCTCCACTTT. Protein product: CASSQGPVPPLHF.

The DNA of the CDR3 is TGTGCCAGTAGTACCACTGGGGGCAGCCAGCCCCAGCATTTT. Translated, it gives CASSTTGGSQPQHF. This chain uses TRBV19 with TRBJ1-5, with D possibly TRBD1 on 6 matching bases. The V and J ends lost 4 bases and 7 bases respectively, with 14 bases between them. There are 14 residues in the CDR3. Germline CDR1 reads LNHDA; CDR2 reads SQIVND (reference sequence).

The chain employs TRBV5-5 and TRBJ1-4, with D uncertain. V lost 3 bases and J 0 bases, leaving 9 bases between the germline ends. Germline V CDR1 and CDR2: SGHKS, YYEKEE (reference sequence). This CDR3 has 15 amino acids. The CDR3 spells CASSSRVATNEKLFF. In DNA form, the CDR3 reads TGTGCCAGCAGCTCTAGGGTAGCAACTAATGAAAAACTGTTTTTT.

This sequence joins TRBV3-1 (or the pseudogene TRBV3-2) and TRBJ1-2, with 7 bases lining up with TRBD1. V dropped 4 bases and J dropped 5; count of bases not matched to a gene: 4. The CDR3 sequence is 13 residues long. From germline, CDR1 is LGHDT and CDR2 YNNKEL (reference sequence). The CDR3 here is CASSLGQLYGYTF. The CDR3 DNA reads TGTGCCAGCAGCCTGGGACAGTTATATGGCTACACCTTC.

The genes are TRBV28 and TRBJ2-1; 10 bases are shared with TRBD1. Trimming removed 5 bases from V and 8 bases from J; junction bases left unmatched: 12. CDR3 length: 16 residues. Germline assignment: CDR1 MDHEN and CDR2 SYDVKM. As DNA, the CDR3 is TGTGCCAGCAGTCCCCGGGAGACAGGGGGCTTGGATGAGCAGTTCTTC. It is translated as CASSPRETGGLDEQFF.

The chain links TRBV19 to TRBJ1-1; 8 nucleotides line up with TRBD1. The J segment lost 2 bases and the V segment lost 4 bases, leaving 12 bases of the junction unmatched. This CDR3 has 17 residues. Germline CDR1 LNHDA, CDR2 SQIVND (reference sequence). CDR3 loop: CASSKRTGTGINTEAFF. DNA of the CDR3: TGTGCCAGTAGTAAACGAACCGGGACAGGCATAAACACTGAAGCTTTCTTT.

V and J are TRBV6-5 and TRBJ2-1; possible D gene TRBD2, 5 bases. CDR3 length: 14 amino acids. The V end was cut by 7 bases, the J end by 5 bases, with 15 bases between. CDR1 is MNHEY and CDR2 is SVGAGI in the germline V gene. The CDR3 here is CASTKLGRNNEQFF. In DNA, the CDR3 is TGTGCCAGCACTAAACTAGGGAGAAACAATGAGCAGTTCTTC.

The chain couples TRBV6-5 to TRBJ1-4; D gene uncertain. V was pared by 6 bases and J by 0 bases, with 11 bases between. Germline CDR1 is MNHEY and CDR2 is SVGAGI. The CDR3 is 15 residues long. CDR3 in DNA: TGTGCCAGCAGCGAGACGGGTGCAACTAATGAAAAACTGTTTTTT. Translation gives CASSETGATNEKLFF.

The gene calls are TRBV7-9 and TRBJ2-1; TRBD1 agrees at 7 bases. V lost 1 base to trimming and J lost 4 bases; unmatched junction nucleotides: 7. This CDR3 has 16 amino acids. CDR1 is SEHNR, CDR2 FQNEAQ, per germline (reference sequence). The CDR3 is CASSLVGGLPYNEQFF. For the CDR3, the DNA is TGTGCCAGCAGCTTAGTAGGGGGCCTGCCGTACAATGAGCAGTTCTTC.

The genes are TRBV5-4 and TRBJ1-2; 10 nucleotides line up with TRBD1. CDR3 length: 15 amino acids. With V trimmed by 0 bases and J by 6 bases, 5 bases remained unmatched. Per germline, CDR1 SGHNT and CDR2 YYREEE (reference sequence). CDR3: CASSLDRQGADGYTF. The CDR3 DNA sequence: TGTGCCAGCAGCTTGGATAGACAGGGGGCGGATGGCTACACCTTC.

This chain joins TRBV29-1 and TRBJ2-7; D gene unclear. V shed 0 bases and J shed 0 bases, with 12 bases lying between them. Germline CDR1 SQVTM, CDR2 ANQGSEA. This CDR3 contains 15 residues. The CDR3 sequence is CSVEDSLGFSYEQYF. CDR3 nucleotide sequence: TGCAGCGTTGAAGATTCGCTCGGATTCTCCTACGAGCAGTACTTC.

A single count supports this clone. This rearrangement joins TRBV28 to TRBJ2-7; 9 nucleotides match TRBD1. Trimming cost V 5 bases and J 6 bases; bases outside gene matches: 5. The germline CDR1 and CDR2 sequences are MDHEN and SYDVKM. The CDR3 covers 13 residues. CDR3 nucleotide sequence: TGTGCCAGCAGTAGACCGGGACAGGGCGAGCAGTACTTC. Translating it yields CASSRPGQGEQYF.

The chain combines TRBV28 with TRBJ1-4; 8 bases are shared with TRBD1. The CDR3 contains 15 residues. CDR1 is MDHEN and CDR2 is SYDVKM in the germline V gene. Unmatched junction bases numbered 6, after V lost 5 bases and J lost 4 bases. The CDR3 loop is CASSPRTGYNEKLFF. CDR3 coding DNA: TGTGCCAGCAGTCCGCGGACAGGGTATAATGAAAAACTGTTTTTT.

CDR3 nucleotides: TGCGCCAGCAGCCAAGTCCAGGACGCAACTAATGAAAAACTGTTTTTT. Translated: CASSQVQDATNEKLFF. The chain joins TRBV4-3 to TRBJ1-4, with D hard to call. Trimming left V 1 base short and J 0 bases short, with 9 bases between. The CDR3 contains 16 residues. Germline loops: CDR1 LGHNA, CDR2 YSLEER.

This clone was picked up a small number of times. The J gene is TRBJ1-2, the V gene TRBV5-1; D perhaps matches TRBD1 (6 bases). Germline V gene data show CDR1 as SGHRS and CDR2 as YFSETQ. The length of the CDR3 is 12 residues. V was pared by 3 bases and J by 6 bases, with 9 bases between. The CDR3 bases are TGCGCCAGCAGCTCGCGACAGGATGGCTACACCTTC. This codes for CASSSRQDGYTF.

The chain has TRBV28 and TRBJ2-7, with TRBD1 identical over 7 bases. V was pared by 1 base and J by 3 bases, with 3 bases of the junction left unmatched. The CDR3 is 14 amino acids. From germline, CDR1 is MDHEN and CDR2 SYDVKM. DNA for the CDR3: TGTGCCAGCAGTTTATCGGCAGGGGGCTACGAGCAGTACTTC. Amino acid sequence: CASSLSAGGYEQYF. The variable domain in full, completed from reference TRBV28 and TRBJ2-7, reads DVKVTQSSRYLVKRTGEKVFLECVQDMDHENMFWYRQDPGLGLRLIYFSYDVKMKEKGDIPEGYSVSREKKERFSLILESASTNQTSMYLCASSLSAGGYEQYFGPGTRLTVT.

This clone was found a few times. The rearrangement uses TRBV27 and TRBJ2-5, with 11 bases lining up with TRBD1. Germline values: CDR1 MNHEY, CDR2 SMNVEV (reference sequence). V shed 7 bases and J 5 bases; nucleotides not matched to a gene: 18. The CDR3 loop spans 18 amino acids. CDR3 sequence reads: CASKLRRGGQGAFETQYF. In nucleotides, the CDR3 is TGTGCCAGCAAACTAAGAAGGGGTGGACAGGGGGCGTTTGAGACCCAGTACTTC.